A single sample is the source of the 12 T cell receptor beta chains below, sequenced in a study of tumor-infiltrating lymphocytes in primary liver carcinoma. A primer in the constant region served to generate TCR beta cDNA from approximately 450 ng of total RNA. Three nested multiplex PCR rounds of slightly modified ARM-PCR generated TCR beta libraries. Running 9 to 11 cycles apiece, the first two PCR rounds relied on TRBV1-TRBV30 forward primers together with a C-beta reverse primer. Via MiXCR, TCRdb re-called the multiplex PCR reads, giving one row per CDR3 protein. The sample consists of approximately 53,000 distinct CDR3 sequences, around 77% of them appearing once. Without any cell sorting, roughly 20-32 mg of bulk tissue yielded co-extracted RNA and DNA. The specimen sequenced was liver tumor tissue from sampling region 5. Subset here: tumor region T5, tumor centre. Every receptor here comes from a man aged 40-55 years with primary liver carcinoma and hepatitis B virus infection.

Turning to this clonotype: At one of its ends the junction is not consistent with the germline gene, which may arise from a read error. The chain uses TRBV11-2 and TRBJ2-7; perhaps TRBD1 as D (5 bases). CDR1 SGHAT and CDR2 FQNNGV come from the germline V gene. This CDR3 comprises 17 residues. CDR3 sequence: CASSSLGAPSTTYELYF. DNA for the CDR3: TGTGCCAGCAGCTCCCTTGGGGCCCCCTCCACCACTTACGAGCTGTACTTC.

This clonotype has more than one count but fewer than ten. The chain links TRBV20-1 to TRBJ2-5; D may correspond to TRBD1 or TRBD2 (5 bases each). CDR1 and CDR2 (germline): DFQATT, SNEGSKA (reference sequence). Trimming stripped 1 base from V and 0 bases from J, with 12 bases between. This CDR3 contains 15 residues. CDR3 sequence reads: CSARGGTGHQETQYF. CDR3 nucleotides: TGCAGTGCTAGAGGGGGGACCGGTCACCAAGAGACCCAGTACTTC.

Worth noting for this clonotype: Given a much more abundant clone one base away, this may be a read error. The rearrangement links TRBV11-3 to TRBJ2-1; D unresolved. There are 12 residues in the CDR3. CDR1 and CDR2 from the germline V gene are SGHNT and YENEEA. CDR3 amino acids: CVSSLDSNEQFF. Here the CDR3 DNA reads TGTGTCAGCAGCTTAGATTCTAATGAGCAGTTCTTC.

As for this clonotype: A much larger clone is a single base away; this may be a read error. The V call is TRBV24-1, the J call TRBJ2-4; TRBD1 matches 9 bases. The CDR3 loop spans 15 amino acids. CDR1 is KGHDR, CDR2 SFDVKD, per germline. CDR3 nucleotides: TGTGCCACCAGTGATTCGACAGGGGGGGTGAACATTCAGCACTTC. Amino acid sequence: CATSDSTGGVNIQHF.

This chain connects TRBV6-1 to TRBJ1-1; 8 bases are shared with TRBD1. This CDR3 is built from 17 residues. Unmatched junction bases numbered 17, after V lost 1 base and J lost 10 bases. CDR1 and CDR2 from the germline V gene are MNHNS and SASEGT. CDR3 region: CASSEGEGQGANAVAFF. The CDR3 DNA follows: TGTGCCAGCAGTGAAGGTGAAGGGCAGGGGGCTAACGCTGTAGCTTTCTTT.

This clonotype occurred many times. The chain employs TRBV5-6 and TRBJ2-1; D possibly uses TRBD1 or TRBD2 (6 bases each). The CDR3 runs to 13 residues. The germline CDR1 and CDR2 sequences are SGHDT and YYEEEE. The V end was cut by 6 bases, the J end by 6 bases, with 13 bases between. CDR3 nucleotides: TGTGCCAGCACCCGGGGGCCCAGCAATGAGCAGTTCTTC. It encodes CASTRGPSNEQFF.

Points on this clonotype: A junction end diverges from the germline sequence, so it may reflect a read error. The genes are TRBV9 and TRBJ2-2; tentative D call: TRBD1 (6 bases). In germline, CDR1 is SGDLS, CDR2 YYNGEE. The CDR3 is 12 residues long. The CDR3: CVSSGQSGELFF. The CDR3 DNA reads TGTGTCAGCAGCGGACAGAGCGGGGAGCTGTTTTTT. Using reference TRBV9 and TRBJ2-2 for the parts outside the CDR3, the full variable domain is DSGVTQTPKHLITATGQRVTLRCSPRSGDLSVYWYQQSLDQGLQFLIQYYNGEERAKGNILERFSAQQFPDLHSELNLSSLELGDSALYFCVSSGQSGELFFGEGSRLTVL.

Turning to this clonotype: At one boundary the junction diverges from the germline segment, which might be a read error. J is TRBJ2-1 and V is TRBV7-9; TRBD2 matches at 7 bases. CDR3 length: 16 amino acids. Germline assignment: CDR1 SEHNR and CDR2 FQNEAQ (reference sequence). CDR3 coding DNA: TGTGCCAACAGCCCATATATGGCCAGCGGGAACAATGAGCAGTTCTTC. Translating gives CANSPYMASGNNEQFF.

Regarding this clonotype: The junction departs from germline at one end; a sequencing error may be responsible. The chain recombines TRBV25-1 with TRBJ2-1; no firm D call. The CDR3 covers 13 residues. Germline assignment: CDR1 MGHDK and CDR2 SYGVNS. CDR3 sequence (DNA): TGTGCCAGCAGACCCGGTTATTACAATGGGCAGTTCTTC. Residues: CASRPGYYNGQFF.

This clonotype has a handful of counts. The chain employs TRBV11-2 and TRBJ1-1, with 10 bases fitting TRBD1. V trimming: 5 bases; J trimming: 4 bases; junction bases outside the gene matches: 13. Germline CDR1 SGHAT, CDR2 FQNNGV. The CDR3 has 17 residues. The CDR3 region is CASSRMGGQGFGTEAFF. The CDR3 DNA follows: TGTGCCAGCAGCCGAATGGGGGGACAGGGGTTCGGCACTGAAGCTTTCTTT.

The chain's CDR3 is CASSLQIGSYEQYF. CDR3 DNA sequence: TGTGCCAGCAGTTTACAGATTGGCTCCTACGAGCAGTACTTC. V and J are TRBV12-3 or TRBV12-4 and TRBJ2-7; D gene unclear. The CDR3 length is 14 residues. V lost 2 bases, J lost 0 bases, and 8 bases lay in between.

V gene TRBV11-2 combines with J gene TRBJ2-7, with a tentative D call TRBD2 (6 bases). Germline CDR1 is SGHAT and CDR2 is FQNNGV. This CDR3 is 12 amino acids long. The CDR3 loop is CVNSPGSYEQYF. The CDR3 region has the DNA TGTGTCAACAGTCCCGGGAGCTACGAGCAGTACTTC.